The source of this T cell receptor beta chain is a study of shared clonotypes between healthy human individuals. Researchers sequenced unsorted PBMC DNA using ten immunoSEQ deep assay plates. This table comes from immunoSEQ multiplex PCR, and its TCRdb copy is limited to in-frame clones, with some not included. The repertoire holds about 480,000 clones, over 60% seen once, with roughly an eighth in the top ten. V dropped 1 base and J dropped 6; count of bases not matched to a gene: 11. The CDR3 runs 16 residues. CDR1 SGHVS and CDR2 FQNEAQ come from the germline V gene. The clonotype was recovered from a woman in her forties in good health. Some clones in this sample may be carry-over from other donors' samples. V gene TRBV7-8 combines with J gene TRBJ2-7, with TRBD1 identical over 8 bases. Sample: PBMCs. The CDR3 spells CASSLGAGQGATEQYF. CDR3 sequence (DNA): TGTGCCAGCAGCTTAGGGGCCGGACAGGGCGCGACCGAGCAGTACTTC.